This T cell receptor (beta chain) was sequenced for a study of T-cell memory formation after mild COVID-19. Notes on the study in general: A subset of responding clones appeared in pre-infection memory, suggesting cross-reactive memory joined. The study found contracting CD4+ clones mainly in CM and EM and contracting CD8+ clones in EMRA.

TCRdb called the 5' RACE reads again in MiXCR, with one record for every CDR3 protein. This table has about 290,000 distinct CDR3 sequences, 15% to 20% appearing once. This CDR3 comprises 16 residues. Between the trimmed V and J ends, which lost 4 bases and 0 bases, there was a span of 14 bases. Comment on this clonotype: Its specificity is unknown.

Source material: PBMCs or a T cell subset sorted from them (not recorded which). This chain links TRBV12-3 or TRBV12-4 with TRBJ2-3; tentatively, D is TRBD1 (6 bases). The TCR comes from a young man who had mild COVID-19 (a few samples of this study predate the infection). Cell type and time point are not known. The CDR3 DNA follows: TGTGCCAGCAGTTCGCAGGGGCTTTCTAGCACAGATACGCAGTATTTT. Translated: CASSSQGLSSTDTQYF.